These 26 T cell receptor beta chains share one sample of origin, sequenced in a study of blood T cell repertoires in COVID-19. Sequencing was performed with immunoSEQ multiplex PCR; in TCRdb, only in-frame clones are kept and a portion is missing. The sample contains over 250,000 clones, nearly 90% of which appear only once. The sequencing sample was made of PBMCs or T cells enriched from blood (not recorded which). The receptors originated from a woman younger than 45 who had recovered from COVID-19.

This chain joins TRBV2 and TRBJ2-3, with D possibly being TRBD2 (5 bases). V was cut by 8 bases and J by 1 base, with 10 bases left in between. Germline assignment: CDR1 SNHLY and CDR2 FYNNEI. The CDR3 is made up of 13 amino acids. This CDR3 is CASRYGGTDTQYF. Here the CDR3 DNA reads TGTGCCAGCCGGTACGGGGGCACAGATACGCAGTATTTT.

This clone has a single count. The chain combines TRBV2 with TRBJ2-2; D may be TRBD1 (6 bases). Per germline, CDR1 SNHLY and CDR2 FYNNEI. The V end was cut by 1 base, the J end by 7 bases, with 10 bases between. The CDR3 extends over 14 amino acids. The CDR3 bases are TGTGCCAGCAGTGAAGAGGTCAGGGGCGGGGAGCTGTTTTTT. This translates into CASSEEVRGGELFF.

This clone has only one observation. The chain joins TRBV19 to TRBJ2-2, with 10 bases lining up with TRBD2. Per the germline V gene, CDR1 is LNHDA and CDR2 is SQIVND (reference sequence). This CDR3 has 13 amino acids. As DNA, the CDR3 is TGTGGAGCGGGAGGGTATTTCCCCGGGGAGCTGTTTTTT. The encoded protein is CGAGGYFPGELFF.

This rearrangement joins TRBV19 to TRBJ2-2, with D unresolved. V was clipped by 5 bases and J by 6 bases, with 4 bases between them. Germline loops: CDR1 LNHDA, CDR2 SQIVND (reference sequence). The length of the CDR3 is 11 residues. The CDR3 region has the DNA TGTGCCAGTAGTTATTCCGGGGAGCTGTTTTTT. This encodes CASSYSGELFF.

In its sample, this clone was seen a few times. The CDR3 bases are TGTGCCAGCAGCTTCACCGGGACAGGGGTCGGGGAGCTGTTTTTT. It codes for CASSFTGTGVGELFF. The chain uses TRBV11-3 and TRBJ2-2, with 10 bases identical to TRBD1. Germline trimming cut 3 bases from V and 7 bases from J; bases unmatched to any gene: 5. CDR1 and CDR2 (germline): SGHNT, YENEEA. The CDR3 is 15 amino acids.

The chain uses TRBV9 and TRBJ2-2; 10 bases agree with TRBD1. This CDR3 has 18 amino acids. In germline, CDR1 is SGDLS, CDR2 YYNGEE. Unmatched junction bases numbered 11, after V lost 2 bases and J lost 4 bases. The CDR3: CASSVTPRDRGSTGELFF. The CDR3 DNA is TGTGCCAGCAGCGTCACCCCCCGGGACAGGGGAAGCACCGGGGAGCTGTTTTTT.

The chain has TRBV28 and TRBJ1-6; no definite D call. V was pared by 4 bases and J by 7 bases, with 11 bases between. The CDR3 spans 14 residues. Germline V lookup: CDR1 MDHEN, CDR2 SYDVKM. In DNA, the CDR3 is TGTGCCAGCAGTTGGGTCCTCGGGAATTCACCCCTCCACTTT. Residues: CASSWVLGNSPLHF.

This clone was counted a single time. The gene calls are TRBV5-1 and TRBJ1-4, with D possibly matching TRBD1 (6 bases). V was pared by 3 bases and J by 3 bases, with 12 bases between. Germline assignment: CDR1 SGHRS and CDR2 YFSETQ. This CDR3 is 15 amino acids long. The CDR3 nucleotides read TGCGCCAGCAGCTCAGGGGATTCTGCTAATGAAAAACTGTTTTTT. It specifies CASSSGDSANEKLFF.

This clone was seen once. The J gene is TRBJ2-4, the V gene TRBV28; no clear D. The CDR3 totals 16 residues. V gave up 7 bases and J gave up 0 bases, with 16 bases separating them. From germline, CDR1 is MDHEN and CDR2 SYDVKM. The CDR3 spells CASTSRHSRAKNIQYF. The CDR3 coding sequence is TGTGCCAGCACCTCGAGACACTCTCGAGCCAAAAACATTCAGTACTTC.

This clone occurred once. The chain is built from TRBV11-2 and TRBJ1-3; TRBD1 matches at 8 bases. The germline gives CDR1 SGHAT, CDR2 FQNNGV. With V trimmed by 5 bases and J by 1 base, 4 bases remained unmatched. This CDR3 has 15 residues. This chain's CDR3 is CASSPGTGSGNTIYF. The CDR3 nucleotides are TGTGCCAGCAGCCCTGGGACAGGTTCTGGAAACACCATATATTTT. The full variable domain, with the rest looked up from reference TRBV11-2 and TRBJ1-3, is EAGVAQSPRYKIIEKRQSVAFWCNPISGHATLYWYQQILGQGPKLLIQFQNNGVVDDSQLPKDRFSAERLKGVDSTLKIQPAKLEDSAVYLCASSPGTGSGNTIYFGEGSWLTVV.

V is TRBV7-3 and J is TRBJ2-3, with 7 bases aligning to TRBD1. V was clipped by 4 bases and J by 3 bases; unmatched bases: 7. CDR3 length equals 15 residues. Germline V gene sequence: CDR1 SGHTA, CDR2 FQGTGA. CDR3 sequence: CASSSSGGWTDTQYF. In nucleotides, the CDR3 is TGTGCCAGCAGCTCGTCAGGGGGATGGACAGATACGCAGTATTTT.

The chain links TRBV5-1 to TRBJ2-1, with a tentative D call TRBD2 (5 bases). Germline V gives CDR1 SGHRS, CDR2 YFSETQ. CDR3 size: 16 residues. Trimming took off 0 bases at V and 4 bases at J, with 14 bases between the two ends. Written as DNA, the CDR3 is TGCGCCAGCAGCTTGGCCAGTCGTGGCGGGTACAATGAGCAGTTCTTC. Translating it yields CASSLASRGGYNEQFF. Full variable domain (remainder filled in from reference TRBV5-1 and TRBJ2-1): KAGVTQTPRYLIKTRGQQVTLSCSPISGHRSVSWYQQTPGQGLQFLFEYFSETQRNKGNFPGRFSGRQFSNSRSEMNVSTLELGDSALYLCASSLASRGGYNEQFFGPGTRLTVL.

V and J are TRBV18 and TRBJ1-5; the D gene is possibly TRBD1 (5 bases). Per germline, CDR1 KGHSH and CDR2 LQKENI. V lost 4 bases and J lost 0, with 13 bases in between. The CDR3 length is 16 residues. The CDR3 DNA is TGTGCCAGCTCACTATTCGGACACTTTAGCAATCAGCCCCAGCATTTT. It specifies CASSLFGHFSNQPQHF.

The V call is TRBV28, the J call TRBJ1-3; D is perhaps TRBD1 (6 bases). The CDR3 sequence is 17 residues long. V lost 6 bases and J 6 bases, leaving 24 bases between the germline ends. Germline CDR1 reads MDHEN; CDR2 reads SYDVKM. For the CDR3, the DNA is TGTGCCAGCAGCATACTACAGGGTTTCCGCCGATTAAACACCATATATTTT. The encoded protein is CASSILQGFRRLNTIYF.

This rearrangement joins TRBV7-8 to TRBJ2-3; TRBD1 agrees at 10 bases. V shed 4 bases and J 4 bases; nucleotides not matched to a gene: 2. Looked up from germline, CDR1 is SGHVS and CDR2 is FQNEAQ. The CDR3 sequence is 14 residues long. The DNA for the CDR3 is TGTGCCAGCAGCTCGGGGACAGGGGCAGATACGCAGTATTTT. Translation: CASSSGTGADTQYF.

This chain joins TRBV7-8 and TRBJ1-3; D is perhaps TRBD1 (5 bases). The CDR3 totals 14 residues. Trimming stripped 5 bases from V and 2 bases from J, with 10 bases between. Germline V gene sequence: CDR1 SGHVS, CDR2 FQNEAQ. CDR3 sequence: CASSPGGTGNTIYF. CDR3 bases: TGTGCCAGCAGCCCGGGGGGGACTGGAAACACCATATATTTT. Drawing the rest from reference TRBV7-8 and TRBJ1-3, the complete variable domain is GAGVSQSPRYKVAKRGQDVALRCDPISGHVSLFWYQQALGQGPEFLTYFQNEAQLDKSGLPSDRFFAERPEGSVSTLKIQRTQQEDSAVYLCASSPGGTGNTIYFGEGSWLTVV.

The gene calls are TRBV2 and TRBJ2-1, with 8 bases fitting TRBD2. Germline-derived CDR1 and CDR2 are SNHLY and FYNNEI. This CDR3 comprises 13 residues. V shed 2 bases, J shed 10 bases, and the junction held 4 bases outside the gene matches. CDR3 loop: CASSETSGSEQFF. The DNA of the CDR3 is TGTGCCAGCAGTGAAACTAGCGGAAGCGAGCAGTTCTTC.

J is TRBJ2-5 and V is TRBV9; TRBD1 might be the D (6 bases). This CDR3 comprises 14 residues. Germline V gives CDR1 SGDLS, CDR2 YYNGEE. The V and J ends lost 4 bases and 4 bases respectively, with 14 bases between them. CDR3 in DNA: TGTGCCAGCAGCCCAACAGGGTCGGGAGAGACCCAGTACTTC. Its protein product is CASSPTGSGETQYF.

This clone was counted only a few times. The genes are TRBV7-9 and TRBJ1-2; TRBD1 matches at 9 bases. V was clipped by 8 bases and J by 8 bases; unmatched bases: 18. The CDR3 is 16 residues long. Germline CDR1 and CDR2: SEHNR and FQNEAQ (reference sequence). CDR3 region: CASAASTGTGLRGYTF. CDR3 nucleotides: TGTGCCAGCGCTGCTTCTACCGGGACAGGGCTGAGGGGCTACACCTTC.

The chain is built from TRBV18 and TRBJ1-6; perhaps TRBD1 as D (5 bases). V was clipped by 1 base and J by 7 bases, with 14 bases between them. The V gene's germline CDR1 is KGHSH and CDR2 LQKENI. The CDR3 runs 16 residues. The CDR3 DNA follows: TGTGCCAGCTCACCACTTGCCCAGGGTCCCAATTCACCCCTCCACTTT. Its protein is CASSPLAQGPNSPLHF.

The CDR3 sequence is CASSAGGLVYGYTF. The DNA of the CDR3 is TGTGCCAGCAGCGCAGGGGGATTGGTCTATGGCTACACCTTC. This chain links TRBV27 with TRBJ1-2, with TRBD1 matching over 7 bases. The CDR3 covers 14 residues. Germline-derived CDR1 and CDR2 are MNHEY and SMNVEV (reference sequence). V was clipped by 6 bases and J by 4 bases; unmatched bases: 8.

The chain carries TRBV19 and TRBJ1-1; a weak D match, TRBD1 (5 bases). The CDR3 spans 11 residues. From germline, CDR1 is LNHDA and CDR2 SQIVND (reference sequence). Trimming removed 6 bases at V and 8 bases at J, with 10 bases between. CDR3 protein: CASRVQAEAFF. The CDR3 DNA reads TGTGCCAGTAGGGTACAGGCCGAAGCTTTCTTT.

This clone was observed a single time. V usage is TRBV5-4 and J usage is TRBJ2-5, with 15 bases fitting TRBD2. This CDR3 region has 19 residues. J lost 5 bases, V lost 3 bases, and 14 bases had no gene match. CDR1 SGHNT and CDR2 YYREEE come from the germline V gene (reference sequence). For the CDR3, the DNA is TGTGCCAGCAGCTCTAGGACTAGCGGGGGGGTGGTGTCGGTCGAGACCCAGTACTTC. Protein sequence: CASSSRTSGGVVSVETQYF.

V and J are TRBV9 and TRBJ1-2; 7 bases are a match to TRBD1. This CDR3 contains 14 residues. V dropped 2 bases and J dropped 8; count of bases not matched to a gene: 9. CDR1 is SGDLS and CDR2 is YYNGEE in the germline V gene. DNA for the CDR3: TGTGCCAGCAGCGTCCAGGGGGAGGTTGGCGGCTACACCTTC. Encoded protein: CASSVQGEVGGYTF.

V gene TRBV19 combines with J gene TRBJ1-1; D is ambiguous. CDR3 length equals 13 residues. Germline V CDR1 and CDR2: LNHDA, SQIVND (reference sequence). Trimming pared 5 bases from V and 0 bases from J, leaving 7 bases between. The CDR3 nucleotides are TGTGCCAGTAGTCGTCTTCTGAACACTGAAGCTTTCTTT. Residues: CASSRLLNTEAFF.

This clone showed up just a few times. The CDR3 DNA reads as TGTGCCAGCAGCTTAGATGTCCGGGGCGGGGCGGAGACCCAGTACTTC. Its translation is CASSLDVRGGAETQYF. The rearrangement joins TRBV7-2 to TRBJ2-5; D perhaps matches TRBD2 (6 bases). Germline CDR1 is SGHTA and CDR2 is FQGNSA. CDR3 length: 16 amino acids. V lost 1 base to trimming and J lost 5 bases, with 17 bases between them.